A selection of T cell receptor beta chains follows, all from one sample in a study of shared clonotypes between healthy human individuals. Clones were read by immunoSEQ multiplex PCR, and TCRdb kept only the in-frame ones, dropping some. The table lists about 2.2 million clones, approximately 92% of them singletons. Specimen: naive CD8+ T cells from PBMCs. These receptors all stem from a young man in good health. Some clones in this sample may be carry-over from other donors' samples. Each CDR3 is given without its conserved first and last residue.

cdr3_length	v_call	cdr3_aa
15	TRBV28	ASSLPSTLSSYNEQF
13	TRBV28	ASSLRQSTNEKLF
13	TRBV27	ASSFSGAPFYEQY
13	TRBV19	ASTPGHGNTYEQY
11	TRBV27	ASSWSRFLGYT
14	TRBV15	ATSTTRGWYTGELF
13	TRBV28	ASSFPGQLESGYT
10	TRBV2	ASSELYNEQF
17	TRBV28	ASSHLRDRGQRAGSEAF
11	TRBV4-1	ASSQGTDNEQF
10	TRBV7-9	ASSLEGAAQH
13	TRBV6-4	ASSPSGSGRLEQY
11	TRBV6-1	ASNGMREETQY
9	TRBV25-1	ASSIEGTQY
12	TRBV7-6	ASSLVASGNEQF
11	TRBV30	AWRLGGTYEQY
13	TRBV7-3	ASSHLAGVYNEQF
12	TRBV2	ASSDNVARETQY
14	TRBV28	ASRPIKGLAAHEQY
12	TRBV7-9	ASSLSGGEETQY
11	TRBV11-2	ASTVGGVDEQF